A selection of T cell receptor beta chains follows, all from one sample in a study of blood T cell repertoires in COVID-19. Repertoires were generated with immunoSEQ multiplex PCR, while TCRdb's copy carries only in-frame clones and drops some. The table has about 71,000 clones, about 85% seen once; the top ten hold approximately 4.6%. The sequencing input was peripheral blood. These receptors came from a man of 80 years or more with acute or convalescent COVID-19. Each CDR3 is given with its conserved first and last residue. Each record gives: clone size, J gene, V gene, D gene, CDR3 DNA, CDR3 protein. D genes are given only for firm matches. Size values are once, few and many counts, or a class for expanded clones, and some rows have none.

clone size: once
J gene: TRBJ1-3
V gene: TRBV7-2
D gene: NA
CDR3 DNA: TGTGCCAGCAGCTTAGCCGCAGCCCAGGGCTCTGGAAACACCATATATTTT
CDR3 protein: CASSLAAAQGSGNTIYF

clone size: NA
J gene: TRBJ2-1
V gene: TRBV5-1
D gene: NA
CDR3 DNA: TGCGCCAGCAGCAACCAGAACCCTCCAACCCTCAATGAGCAGTTCTTC
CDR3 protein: CASSNQNPPTLNEQFF

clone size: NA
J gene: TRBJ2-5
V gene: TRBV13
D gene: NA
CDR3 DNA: TGTGCCAGCAGCTTACGGCAGGGGCGTGGGGAGACCCAGTACTTC
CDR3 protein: CASSLRQGRGETQYF

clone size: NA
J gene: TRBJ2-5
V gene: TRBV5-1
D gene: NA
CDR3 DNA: TGCGCCAGCCAGCCGTCTAGCACGGAGACCCAGTACTTC
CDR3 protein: CASQPSSTETQYF

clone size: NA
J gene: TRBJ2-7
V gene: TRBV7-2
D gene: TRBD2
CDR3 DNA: TGTGCCAGCAGCCTGACTAGCGGGGATTACGAGCAGTACTTC
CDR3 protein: CASSLTSGDYEQYF

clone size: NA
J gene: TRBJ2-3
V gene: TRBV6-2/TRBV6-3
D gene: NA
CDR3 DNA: TGTGCCAGCAGTTACCCGACAGGTGCGATAGCAGATACGCAGTATTTT
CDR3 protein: CASSYPTGAIADTQYF

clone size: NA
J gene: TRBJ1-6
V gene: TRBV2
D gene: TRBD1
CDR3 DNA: TGTGCCAGCACCGAAGGGACAGGGCAGGCCGTCTCACCCCTCCACTTT
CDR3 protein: CASTEGTGQAVSPLHF

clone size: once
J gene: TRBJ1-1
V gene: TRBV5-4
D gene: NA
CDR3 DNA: TGTGCCAGCAGCCCCCGACCAGACAGCACTGAAGCTTTCTTT
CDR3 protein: CASSPRPDSTEAFF

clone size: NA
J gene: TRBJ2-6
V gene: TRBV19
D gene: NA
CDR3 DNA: TGTGCCAGTAGTCTTTTACAGGGATCTGGGGCCAACGTCCTGACTTTC
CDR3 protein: CASSLLQGSGANVLTF

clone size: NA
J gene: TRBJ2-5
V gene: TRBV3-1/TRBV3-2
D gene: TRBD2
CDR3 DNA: TGTGCCAGCAGCCGTCGACTAGCGGGAGGGTCTGAGACCCAGTACTTC
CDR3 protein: CASSRRLAGGSETQYF

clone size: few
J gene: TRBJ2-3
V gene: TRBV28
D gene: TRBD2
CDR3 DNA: TGTGCCAGCAGCCTAAAGCCCGGACTAGCGGGCTCAGATACGCAGTATTTT
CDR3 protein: CASSLKPGLAGSDTQYF

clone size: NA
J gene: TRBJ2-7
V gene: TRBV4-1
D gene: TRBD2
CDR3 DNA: TGCGCCAGCAGCCAAGGCCCTTTTAGCGGGGTAATCGGAGAGCAGTACTTC
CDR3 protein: CASSQGPFSGVIGEQYF

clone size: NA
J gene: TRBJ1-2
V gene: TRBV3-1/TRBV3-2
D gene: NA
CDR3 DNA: TGTGCCAGCAGCCCAAACGGGGGAGCCGTTGGCTATGGCTACACCTTC
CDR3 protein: CASSPNGGAVGYGYTF

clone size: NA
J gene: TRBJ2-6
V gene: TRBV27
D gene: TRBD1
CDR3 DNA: TGTGCCAGCACCTTGCAGGGGGCGCAAGGGGCCAACGTCCTGACTTTC
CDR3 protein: CASTLQGAQGANVLTF